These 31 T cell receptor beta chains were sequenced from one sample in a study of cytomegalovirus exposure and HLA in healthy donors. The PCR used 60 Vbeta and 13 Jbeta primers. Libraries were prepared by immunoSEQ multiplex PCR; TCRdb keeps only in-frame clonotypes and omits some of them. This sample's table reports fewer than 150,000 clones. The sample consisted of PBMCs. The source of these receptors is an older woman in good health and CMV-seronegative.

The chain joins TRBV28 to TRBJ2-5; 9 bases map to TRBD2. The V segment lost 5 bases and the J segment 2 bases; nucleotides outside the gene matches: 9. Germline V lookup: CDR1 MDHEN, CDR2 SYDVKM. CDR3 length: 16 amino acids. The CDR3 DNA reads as TGTGCCAGCAGTATCGAGGGACTAGCCTTTCAAGAGACCCAGTACTTC. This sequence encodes CASSIEGLAFQETQYF.

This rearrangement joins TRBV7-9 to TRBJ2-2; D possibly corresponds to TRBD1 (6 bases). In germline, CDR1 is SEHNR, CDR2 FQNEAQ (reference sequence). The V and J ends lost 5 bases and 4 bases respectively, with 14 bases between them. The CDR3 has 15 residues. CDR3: CASSQGHVLTGELFF. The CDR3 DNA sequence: TGTGCCAGCAGCCAGGGACACGTTCTCACCGGGGAGCTGTTTTTT.

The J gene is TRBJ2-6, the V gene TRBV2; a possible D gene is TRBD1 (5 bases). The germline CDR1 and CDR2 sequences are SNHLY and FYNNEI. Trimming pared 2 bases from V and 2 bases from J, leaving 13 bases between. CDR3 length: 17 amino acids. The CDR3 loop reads CASSERGTGAGANVLTF. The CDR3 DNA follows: TGTGCCAGCAGTGAAAGGGGAACTGGCGCTGGGGCCAACGTCCTGACTTTC.

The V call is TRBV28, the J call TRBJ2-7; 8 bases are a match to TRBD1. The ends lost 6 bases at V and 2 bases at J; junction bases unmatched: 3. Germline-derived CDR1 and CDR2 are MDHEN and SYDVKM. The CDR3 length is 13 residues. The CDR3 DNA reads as TGTGCCAGCAGCGGACAGGGACCCTACGAGCAGTACTTC. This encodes CASSGQGPYEQYF.

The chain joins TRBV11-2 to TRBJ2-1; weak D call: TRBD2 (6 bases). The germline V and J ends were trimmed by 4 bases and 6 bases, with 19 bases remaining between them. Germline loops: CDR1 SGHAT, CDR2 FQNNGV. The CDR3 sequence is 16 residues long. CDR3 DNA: TGTGCCAGCAGCTCCAACAGCCGACTAGGCCCCAATGAGCAGTTCTTC. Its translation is CASSSNSRLGPNEQFF.

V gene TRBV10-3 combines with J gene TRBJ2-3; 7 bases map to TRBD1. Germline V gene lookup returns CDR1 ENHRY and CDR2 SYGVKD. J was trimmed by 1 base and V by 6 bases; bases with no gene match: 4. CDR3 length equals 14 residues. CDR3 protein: CAIRVDRGTDTQYF. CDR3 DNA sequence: TGTGCCATCAGAGTTGACAGGGGCACAGATACGCAGTATTTT.

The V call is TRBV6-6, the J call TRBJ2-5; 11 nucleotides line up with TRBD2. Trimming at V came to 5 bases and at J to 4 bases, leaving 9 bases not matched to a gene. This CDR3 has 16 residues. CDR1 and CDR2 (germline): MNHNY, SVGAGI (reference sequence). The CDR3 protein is CASSTRVSGGGETQYF. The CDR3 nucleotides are TGTGCCAGCAGTACTCGGGTTAGCGGGGGGGGAGAGACCCAGTACTTC.

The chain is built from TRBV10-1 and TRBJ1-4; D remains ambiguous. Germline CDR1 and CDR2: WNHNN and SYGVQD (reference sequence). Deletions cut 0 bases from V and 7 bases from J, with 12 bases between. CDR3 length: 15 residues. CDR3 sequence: CASSESGVGSEKLFF. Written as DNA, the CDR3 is TGCGCCAGCAGTGAGTCTGGAGTGGGGAGTGAAAAACTGTTTTTT.

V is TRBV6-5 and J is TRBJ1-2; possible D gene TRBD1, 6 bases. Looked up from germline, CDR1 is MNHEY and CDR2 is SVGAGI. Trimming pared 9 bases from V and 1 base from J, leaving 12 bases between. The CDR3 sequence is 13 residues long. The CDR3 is CASFRGINYGYTF. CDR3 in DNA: TGTGCCAGTTTCAGGGGAATTAACTATGGCTACACCTTC.

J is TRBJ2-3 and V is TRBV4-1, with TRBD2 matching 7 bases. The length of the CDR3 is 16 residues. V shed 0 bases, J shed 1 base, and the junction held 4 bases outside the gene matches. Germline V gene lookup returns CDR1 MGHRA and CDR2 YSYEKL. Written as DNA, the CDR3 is TGCGCCAGCAGCCAAGAAGGGGCGGGGGGCACAGATACGCAGTATTTT. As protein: CASSQEGAGGTDTQYF.

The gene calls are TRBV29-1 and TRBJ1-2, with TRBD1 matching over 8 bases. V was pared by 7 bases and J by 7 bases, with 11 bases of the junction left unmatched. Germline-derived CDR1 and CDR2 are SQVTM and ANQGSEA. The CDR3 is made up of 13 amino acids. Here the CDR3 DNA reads TGCAGCGACCGGACAGGGACATACGGTGGCTACACCTTC. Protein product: CSDRTGTYGGYTF. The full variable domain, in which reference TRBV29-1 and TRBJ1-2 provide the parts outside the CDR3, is SAVISQKPSRDICQRGTSLTIQCQVDSQVTMMFWYRQQPGQSLTLIATANQGSEATYESGFVIDKFPISRPNLTFSTLTVSNMSPEDSSIYLCSDRTGTYGGYTFGSGTRLTVV.

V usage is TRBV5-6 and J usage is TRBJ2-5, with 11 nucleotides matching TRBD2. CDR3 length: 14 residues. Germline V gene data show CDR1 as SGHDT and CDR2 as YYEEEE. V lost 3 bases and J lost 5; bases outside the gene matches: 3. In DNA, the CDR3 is TGTGCCAGCAGCTCTCCTAGCGGGGGGGAGACCCAGTACTTC. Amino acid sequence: CASSSPSGGETQYF.

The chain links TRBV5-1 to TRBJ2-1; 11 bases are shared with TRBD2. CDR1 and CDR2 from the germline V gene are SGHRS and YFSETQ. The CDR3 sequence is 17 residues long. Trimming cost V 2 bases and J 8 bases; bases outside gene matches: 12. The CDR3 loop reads CASSFRKTSGEDDEQFF. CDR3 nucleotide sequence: TGCGCCAGCAGCTTCCGAAAGACTAGCGGGGAAGACGATGAGCAGTTCTTC.

CDR3 region: CASSIYSGTGKYNEQFF. The CDR3 DNA is TGTGCCAGTAGTATTTACAGCGGGACAGGGAAATACAATGAGCAGTTCTTC. The chain recombines TRBV19 with TRBJ2-1; 9 bases are a match to TRBD1. The CDR3 runs to 17 residues. CDR1 LNHDA and CDR2 SQIVND come from the germline V gene (reference sequence). V lost 3 bases, J lost 4 bases, and 10 bases stayed unmatched. The whole variable domain, filled in from reference TRBV19 and TRBJ2-1, reads DGGITQSPKYLFRKEGQNVTLSCEQNLNHDAMYWYRQDPGQGLRLIYYSQIVNDFQKGDIAEGYSVSREKKESFPLTVTSAQKNPTAFYLCASSIYSGTGKYNEQFFGPGTRLTVL.

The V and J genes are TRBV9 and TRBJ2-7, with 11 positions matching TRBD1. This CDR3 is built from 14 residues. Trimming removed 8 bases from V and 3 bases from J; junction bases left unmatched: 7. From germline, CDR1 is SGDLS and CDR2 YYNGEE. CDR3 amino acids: CASGQGAPGYEQYF. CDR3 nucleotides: TGTGCCAGTGGACAGGGGGCGCCGGGCTACGAGCAGTACTTC.

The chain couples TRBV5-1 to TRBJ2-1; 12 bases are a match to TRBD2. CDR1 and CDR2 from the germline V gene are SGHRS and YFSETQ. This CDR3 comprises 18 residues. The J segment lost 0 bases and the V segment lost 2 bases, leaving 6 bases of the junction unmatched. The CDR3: CASSLTSGGPSSYNEQFF. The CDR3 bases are TGCGCCAGCAGCTTAACTAGCGGGGGGCCGAGCTCCTACAATGAGCAGTTCTTC.

In DNA form, the CDR3 reads TGTGCCATCAGTGATACAGGGGGCGGCACTGAAGCTTTCTTT. Protein sequence: CAISDTGGGTEAFF. The V gene is TRBV10-3, the J gene TRBJ1-1; TRBD1 aligns across 9 bases. The V gene's germline CDR1 is ENHRY and CDR2 SYGVKD. With 3 bases clipped from V and 4 bases from J, the junction kept 3 bases outside the gene matches. The CDR3 spans 14 residues.

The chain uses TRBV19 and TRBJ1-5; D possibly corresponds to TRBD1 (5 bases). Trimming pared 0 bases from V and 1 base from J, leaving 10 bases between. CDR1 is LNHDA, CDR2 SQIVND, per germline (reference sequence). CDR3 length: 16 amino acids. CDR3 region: CASSIDGGGSNQPQHF. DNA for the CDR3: TGTGCCAGTAGTATAGATGGGGGGGGGAGCAATCAGCCCCAGCATTTT.

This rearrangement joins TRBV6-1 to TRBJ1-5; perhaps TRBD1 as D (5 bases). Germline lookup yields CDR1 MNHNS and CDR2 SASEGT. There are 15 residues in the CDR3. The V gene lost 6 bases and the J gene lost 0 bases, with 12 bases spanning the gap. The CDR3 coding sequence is TGTGCCAGCAGGAGAGACAGATATAGCAATCAGCCCCAGCATTTT. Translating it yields CASRRDRYSNQPQHF.

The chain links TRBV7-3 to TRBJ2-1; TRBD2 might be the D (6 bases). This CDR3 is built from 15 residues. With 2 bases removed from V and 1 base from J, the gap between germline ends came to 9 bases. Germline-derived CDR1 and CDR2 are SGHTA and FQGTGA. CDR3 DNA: TGTGCCAGCAGCTTAGACGGGAGATCCTACAATGAGCAGTTCTTC. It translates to CASSLDGRSYNEQFF.

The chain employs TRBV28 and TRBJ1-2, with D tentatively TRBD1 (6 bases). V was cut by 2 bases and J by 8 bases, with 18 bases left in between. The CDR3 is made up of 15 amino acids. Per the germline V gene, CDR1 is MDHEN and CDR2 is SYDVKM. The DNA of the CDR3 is TGTGCCAGCAGTTTAGGGGGGGGCGAGAATCGAGGCTACACCTTC. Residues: CASSLGGGENRGYTF.

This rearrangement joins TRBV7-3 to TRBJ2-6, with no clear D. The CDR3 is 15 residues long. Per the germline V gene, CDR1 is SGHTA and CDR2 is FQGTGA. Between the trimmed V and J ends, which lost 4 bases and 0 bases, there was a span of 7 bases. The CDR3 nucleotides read TGTGCCAGCAGCTATGCCGGCTCTGGGGCCAACGTCCTGACTTTC. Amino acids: CASSYAGSGANVLTF.

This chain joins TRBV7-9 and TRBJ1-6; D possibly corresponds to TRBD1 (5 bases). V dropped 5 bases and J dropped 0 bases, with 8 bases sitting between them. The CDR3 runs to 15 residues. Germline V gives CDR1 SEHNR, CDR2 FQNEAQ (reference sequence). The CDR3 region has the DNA TGTGCCAGCAGCCAGGGTGACTCCTATAATTCACCCCTCCACTTT. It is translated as CASSQGDSYNSPLHF. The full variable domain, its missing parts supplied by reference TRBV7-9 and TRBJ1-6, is DTGVSQNPRHKITKRGQNVTFRCDPISEHNRLYWYRQTLGQGPEFLTYFQNEAQLEKSRLLSDRFSAERPKGSFSTLEIQRTEQGDSAMYLCASSQGDSYNSPLHFGNGTRLTVT.

The CDR3 coding sequence is TGTGCCAGCAGAGACAGGGTGAACACTGAAGCTTTCTTT. Protein sequence: CASRDRVNTEAFF. This chain uses TRBV6-5 with TRBJ1-1; TRBD1 aligns across 7 bases. V shed 6 bases, J shed 0 bases, and the junction held 1 base outside the gene matches. The CDR3 has 13 residues. Germline assignment: CDR1 MNHEY and CDR2 SVGAGI.

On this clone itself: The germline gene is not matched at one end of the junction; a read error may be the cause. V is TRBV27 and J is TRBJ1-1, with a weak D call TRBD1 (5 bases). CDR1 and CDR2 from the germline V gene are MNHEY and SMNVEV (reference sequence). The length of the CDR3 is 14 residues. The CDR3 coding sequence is TGTGCCAGCAGTTTACAGGGAATGAACGCTGAAGCTTTCTTT. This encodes CASSLQGMNAEAFF.

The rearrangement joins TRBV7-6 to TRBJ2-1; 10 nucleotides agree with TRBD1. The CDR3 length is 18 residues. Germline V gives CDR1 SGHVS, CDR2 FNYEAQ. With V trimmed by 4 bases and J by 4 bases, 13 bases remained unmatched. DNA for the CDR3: TGTGCCAGCAGCTCCCCGGGACAGGGGAACCCCTTGTACAATGAGCAGTTCTTC. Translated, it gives CASSSPGQGNPLYNEQFF.

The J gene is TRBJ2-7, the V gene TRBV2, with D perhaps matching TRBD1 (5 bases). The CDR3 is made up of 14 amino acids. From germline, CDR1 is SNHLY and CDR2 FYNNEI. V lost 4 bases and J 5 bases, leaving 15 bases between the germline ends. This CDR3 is CASSGKGFRNEQYF. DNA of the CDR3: TGTGCCAGCAGTGGGAAGGGGTTCAGGAACGAGCAGTACTTC. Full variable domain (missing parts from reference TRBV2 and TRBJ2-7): EPEVTQTPSHQVTQMGQEVILRCVPISNHLYFYWYRQILGQKVEFLVSFYNNEISEKSEIFDDQFSVERPDGSNFTLKIRSTKLEDSAMYFCASSGKGFRNEQYFGPGTRLTVT.

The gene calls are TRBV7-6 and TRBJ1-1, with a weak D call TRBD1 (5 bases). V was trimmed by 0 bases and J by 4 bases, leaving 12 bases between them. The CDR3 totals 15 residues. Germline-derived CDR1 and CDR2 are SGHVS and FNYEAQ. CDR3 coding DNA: TGTGCCAGCAGCTTAGCCCAGGGTTCTGGCACTGAAGCTTTCTTT. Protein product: CASSLAQGSGTEAFF.

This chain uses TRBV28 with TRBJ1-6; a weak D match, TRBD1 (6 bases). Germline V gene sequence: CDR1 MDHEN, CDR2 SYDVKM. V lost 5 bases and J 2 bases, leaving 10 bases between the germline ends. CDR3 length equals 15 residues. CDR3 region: CASSTPGAYNSPLHF. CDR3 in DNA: TGTGCCAGCAGTACCCCAGGGGCCTATAATTCACCCCTCCACTTT. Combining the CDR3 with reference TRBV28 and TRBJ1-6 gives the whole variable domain DVKVTQSSRYLVKRTGEKVFLECVQDMDHENMFWYRQDPGLGLRLIYFSYDVKMKEKGDIPEGYSVSREKKERFSLILESASTNQTSMYLCASSTPGAYNSPLHFGNGTRLTVT.

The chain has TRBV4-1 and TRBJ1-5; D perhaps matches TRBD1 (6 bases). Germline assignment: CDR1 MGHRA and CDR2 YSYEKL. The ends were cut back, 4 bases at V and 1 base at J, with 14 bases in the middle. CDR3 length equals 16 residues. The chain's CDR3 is CASSRLTGASNQPQHF. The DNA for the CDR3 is TGCGCCAGCAGCCGCCTGACAGGTGCCAGCAATCAGCCCCAGCATTTT.

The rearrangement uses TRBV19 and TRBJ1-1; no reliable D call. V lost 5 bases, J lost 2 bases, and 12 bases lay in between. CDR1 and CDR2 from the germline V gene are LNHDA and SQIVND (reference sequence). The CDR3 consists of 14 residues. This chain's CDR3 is CASSPRGINTEAFF. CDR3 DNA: TGTGCCAGTAGTCCGCGAGGGATTAACACTGAAGCTTTCTTT. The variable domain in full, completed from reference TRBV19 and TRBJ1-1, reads DGGITQSPKYLFRKEGQNVTLSCEQNLNHDAMYWYRQDPGQGLRLIYYSQIVNDFQKGDIAEGYSVSREKKESFPLTVTSAQKNPTAFYLCASSPRGINTEAFFGQGTRLTVV.